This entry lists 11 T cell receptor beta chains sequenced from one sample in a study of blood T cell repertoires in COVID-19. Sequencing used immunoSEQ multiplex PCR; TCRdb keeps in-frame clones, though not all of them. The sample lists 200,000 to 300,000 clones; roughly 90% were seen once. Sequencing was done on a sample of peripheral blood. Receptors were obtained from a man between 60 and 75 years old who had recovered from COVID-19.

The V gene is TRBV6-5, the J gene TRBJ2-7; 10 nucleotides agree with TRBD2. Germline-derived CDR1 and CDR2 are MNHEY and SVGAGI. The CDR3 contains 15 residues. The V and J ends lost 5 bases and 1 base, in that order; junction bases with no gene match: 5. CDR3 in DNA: TGTGCCAGCAGTCGGCTAGCGGGGGATTCCTACGAGCAGTACGTC. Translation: CASSRLAGDSYEQYV.

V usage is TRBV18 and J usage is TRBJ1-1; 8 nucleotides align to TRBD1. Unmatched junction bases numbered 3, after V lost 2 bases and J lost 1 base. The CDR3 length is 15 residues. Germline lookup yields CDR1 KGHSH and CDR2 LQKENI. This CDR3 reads CASSPVGQGNTEAFF. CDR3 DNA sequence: TGTGCCAGCTCACCAGTCGGACAGGGGAACACTGAAGCTTTCTTT. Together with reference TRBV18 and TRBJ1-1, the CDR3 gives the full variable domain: NAGVMQNPRHLVRRRGQEARLRCSPMKGHSHVYWYRQLPEEGLKFMVYLQKENIIDESGMPKERFSAEFPKEGPSILRIQQVVRGDSAAYFCASSPVGQGNTEAFFGQGTRLTVV.

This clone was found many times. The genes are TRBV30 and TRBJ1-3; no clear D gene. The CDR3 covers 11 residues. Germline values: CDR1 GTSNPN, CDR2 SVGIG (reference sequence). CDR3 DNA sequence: TGTGGCGCCCTCGGGGGAAACACCATATATTTT. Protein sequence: CGALGGNTIYF.

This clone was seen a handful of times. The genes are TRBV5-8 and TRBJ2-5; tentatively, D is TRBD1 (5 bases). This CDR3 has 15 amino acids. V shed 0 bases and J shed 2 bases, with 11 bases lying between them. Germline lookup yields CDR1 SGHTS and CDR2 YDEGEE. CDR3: CASSLVLGPQETQYF. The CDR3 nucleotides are TGTGCCAGCAGCTTGGTATTGGGGCCTCAAGAGACCCAGTACTTC.

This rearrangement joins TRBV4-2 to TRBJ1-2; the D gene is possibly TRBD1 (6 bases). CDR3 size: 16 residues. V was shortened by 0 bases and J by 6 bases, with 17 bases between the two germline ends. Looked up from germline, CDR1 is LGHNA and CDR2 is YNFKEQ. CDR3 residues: CASSQDQGRGRDGYTF. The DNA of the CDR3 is TGTGCCAGCAGCCAAGATCAGGGCAGGGGTAGGGATGGCTACACCTTC.

The CDR3 protein is CASSFGGALHNEQFF. CDR3 nucleotide sequence: TGTGCCAGCAGCTTCGGGGGGGCCTTGCACAATGAGCAGTTCTTC. This chain connects TRBV5-4 to TRBJ2-1, with 8 bases matching TRBD2. This CDR3 is built from 15 residues. The V gene's germline CDR1 is SGHNT and CDR2 YYREEE (reference sequence). V shed 2 bases and J 5 bases; nucleotides not matched to a gene: 6.

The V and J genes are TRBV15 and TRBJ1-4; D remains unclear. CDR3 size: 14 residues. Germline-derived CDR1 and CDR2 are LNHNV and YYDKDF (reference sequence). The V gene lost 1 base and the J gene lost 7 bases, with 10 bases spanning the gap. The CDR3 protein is CATSRGRLGEKLFF. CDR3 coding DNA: TGTGCCACCAGCAGAGGGAGGTTAGGTGAAAAACTGTTTTTT.

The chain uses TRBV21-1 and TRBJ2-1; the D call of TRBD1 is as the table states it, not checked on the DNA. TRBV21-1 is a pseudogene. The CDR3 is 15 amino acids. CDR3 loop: CASSKALGPLNEQFF. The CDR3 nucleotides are TGTGCCAGCAGCAAAGCGCTTGGGCCTCTCAATGAGCAGTTCTTC.

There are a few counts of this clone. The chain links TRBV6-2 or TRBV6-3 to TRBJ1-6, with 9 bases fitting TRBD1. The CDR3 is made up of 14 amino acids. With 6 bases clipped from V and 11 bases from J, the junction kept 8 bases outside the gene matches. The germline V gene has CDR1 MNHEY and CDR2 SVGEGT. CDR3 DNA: TGTGCCAGCAGCCAAGGACAGGGGCGGACACCCCTCCACTTT. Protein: CASSQGQGRTPLHF.

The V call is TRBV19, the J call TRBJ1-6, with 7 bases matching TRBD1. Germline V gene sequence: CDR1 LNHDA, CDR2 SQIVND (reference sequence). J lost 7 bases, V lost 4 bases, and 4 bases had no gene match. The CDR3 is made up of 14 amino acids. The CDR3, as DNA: TGTGCCAGTAGTAAGGGGGCAGAAAATTCACCCCTCCACTTT. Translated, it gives CASSKGAENSPLHF.

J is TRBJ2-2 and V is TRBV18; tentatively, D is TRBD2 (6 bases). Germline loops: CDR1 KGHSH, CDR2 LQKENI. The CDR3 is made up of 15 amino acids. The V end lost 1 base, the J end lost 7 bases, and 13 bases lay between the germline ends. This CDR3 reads CASSPRDSGSGELFF. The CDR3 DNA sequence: TGTGCCAGCTCACCACGGGACTCGGGGAGCGGGGAGCTGTTTTTT.